A selection of T cell receptor beta chains follows, all from one sample in a study of T cell responses to AZD1222 COVID-19 vaccine. Assay used: immunoSEQ multiplex PCR; TCRdb lists only in-frame clones, some missing. Of around 99,000 clones listed, around 93% are singletons. The source was peripheral blood, collected 28 days after the second AZD1222 dose. Receptor source: an adult who received the AZD1222 COVID-19 vaccine. Each CDR3 is given with its conserved first and last residue. Fields, in order: clone size, D gene, J gene, V gene, CDR3 protein, CDR3 DNA. D genes are given only for firm matches. Only part of the rows carry a size: once, few, many, or a class if the clone is expanded.

-	TRBD2	TRBJ2-1	TRBV25-1	CASSILAGVYNEQFF	TGTGCCAGCAGCATCCTAGCGGGGGTTTACAATGAGCAGTTCTTC
-	-	TRBJ1-1	TRBV2	CASRGLHRLDEAFF	TGTGCCAGCAGGGGTCTTCACAGGCTAGATGAAGCTTTCTTT
-	-	TRBJ2-1	TRBV21-1	CASPQPSPSTGQFF	TGTGCCAGCCCACAGCCCTCCCCCTCTACAGGGCAGTTCTTC
once	-	TRBJ1-5	TRBV6-5	CASSSGGGNQPQHF	TGTGCCAGCAGTTCTGGGGGCGGCAATCAGCCCCAGCATTTT
-	TRBD2	TRBJ2-1	TRBV7-8	CASSVGLATSNEQFF	TGTGCCAGCAGCGTCGGACTAGCGACGTCCAATGAGCAGTTCTTC
-	TRBD1	TRBJ1-6	TRBV28	CASTPTGIYNSPLHF	TGTGCCAGCACCCCGACAGGGATTTATAATTCACCCCTCCACTTT
-	-	TRBJ1-5	TRBV27	CASSSFFYSNQPQHF	TGTGCCAGCAGTTCTTTTTTTTATAGCAATCAGCCCCAGCATTTT
-	-	TRBJ2-7	TRBV29-1	CSVGVRSSEQYF	TGCAGCGTTGGGGTCAGGTCGTCCGAGCAGTACTTC
-	-	TRBJ2-7	TRBV6-2/TRBV6-3	CASSIAYEQYF	TGTGCCAGCAGTATCGCCTACGAGCAGTACTTC
-	-	TRBJ1-1	TRBV12-3/TRBV12-4	CASSLAGGTEAFF	TGTGCCAGCAGTTTAGCCGGAGGGACTGAAGCTTTCTTT
once	-	TRBJ2-7	TRBV30	CAWSFVVYEQYF	TGTGCCTGGAGCTTCGTTGTTTACGAGCAGTACTTC
-	-	TRBJ1-1	TRBV9	CASSVSADKNTEAFF	TGTGCCAGCAGCGTATCGGCGGACAAGAACACTGAAGCTTTCTTT
-	TRBD1	TRBJ2-7	TRBV5-4	CASSFGRGLSYEQYF	TGTGCCAGCAGCTTCGGCAGGGGGCTTTCCTACGAGCAGTACTTC
-	-	TRBJ1-1	TRBV30	CAWSRELAEAFF	TGTGCCTGGAGCCGGGAACTCGCTGAAGCTTTCTTT
-	TRBD2	TRBJ2-3	TRBV5-1	CASSQKTSGGDTQYF	TGCGCCAGCAGCCAGAAGACTAGCGGGGGGGATACGCAGTATTTT
-	-	TRBJ1-1	TRBV3-1/TRBV3-2	CASSPLESAEAFF	TGTGCCAGCAGCCCACTCGAATCAGCTGAAGCTTTCTTT
-	TRBD2	TRBJ2-7	TRBV5-4	CASSFLAGSAHEQYF	TGTGCCAGCAGCTTCTTAGCGGGGTCGGCGCACGAGCAGTACTTC
few	TRBD2	TRBJ2-5	TRBV5-1	CASSLAGTRVRTQYF	TGCGCCAGCAGCTTGGCCGGGACTAGGGTACGGACCCAGTACTTC
few	-	TRBJ2-7	TRBV15	CATSRDRDPYEQYF	TGTGCCACCAGCAGAGATAGGGACCCCTACGAGCAGTACTTC
once	-	TRBJ2-1	TRBV23-1	CASSRGGIYNEQFF	TGCGCCAGCTCAAGGGGGGGCATCTACAATGAGCAGTTCTTC
-	-	TRBJ2-7	TRBV15	CATSPGRAADYEQYF	TGTGCCACCAGCCCCGGCAGGGCGGCAGACTACGAGCAGTACTTC
-	-	TRBJ2-7	TRBV9	CASSVGDPSYEQYF	TGTGCCAGCAGCGTCGGGGATCCCTCCTACGAGCAGTACTTC
-	-	TRBJ2-5	TRBV14	CASSLRTVQETQYF	TGTGCCAGCAGCCTCCGGACAGTCCAAGAGACCCAGTACTTC
-	-	TRBJ1-2	TRBV7-8	CASSSLLGQGHGYTF	TGTGCCAGCAGCTCTCTTTTAGGTCAGGGTCATGGCTACACCTTC
-	-	TRBJ1-1	TRBV4-2	CASSQDRSENTEAFF	TGTGCCAGCAGCCAAGATCGGTCAGAAAACACTGAAGCTTTCTTT